This entry features one TCR beta chain sequence. The sample belongs to a study of blood T cell repertoires in COVID-19. CDR3 length: 18 amino acids. V lost 1 base to trimming and J lost 0 bases, with 18 bases between them. The germline CDR1 and CDR2 sequences are SGHTS and YDEGEE. In the source study's methods: Quantification of nucleated cells was approximated via reference gene primer amplification. Produced via immunoSEQ multiplex PCR; TCRdb's table is partial and in-frame only. D and trimming were read from the DNA, whereas the V and J calls and clone size are those reported in that table. Here the sample spans about 160,000 clones, around 84% being singletons.

The sequence was obtained from a man aged 50 or older with active or convalescent COVID-19. The sequencing input was peripheral blood. The gene calls are TRBV5-8 and TRBJ2-3; possibly TRBD1 for D (5 bases). The CDR3 region has the DNA TGTGCCAGCAGCTTGTATAGGGGCCGAGATACTAGCACAGATACGCAGTATTTT. Encoded protein: CASSLYRGRDTSTDTQYF.